This paragraph reports one TCR beta chain. The antigen is undetermined. This PCR relied on a set of 60 Vbeta primers and 13 Jbeta primers. The method was immunoSEQ multiplex PCR; TCRdb's version includes in-frame clones alone and lacks a portion of them. The sample includes 90,000 to 150,000 clones, around three quarters seen only once; the top ten take around 3.3%. The sample is drawn from a study of cytomegalovirus exposure and HLA in healthy donors. At the level of the study: Prior work identified some 120 million unique TCR beta sequences in some 200 million T cells.

The study, taken as a whole, reports: It was reported that the classifier diagnosed cytomegalovirus status with high specificity and sensitivity in both the original and validation cohorts.

With 9 bases removed from V and 3 bases from J, the gap between germline ends came to 18 bases. Germline assignment: CDR1 MDHEN and CDR2 SYDVKM. CDR3 length: 15 amino acids. Participants comprised healthy donors of bone marrow. Despite likely unrecorded immune exposures, the donors were nominally healthy at the time of sampling. The gene calls are TRBV28 and TRBJ1-5; D ambiguous. This TCR was sampled from a woman in her twenties or thirties in good health and CMV-seropositive. The sample taken for sequencing was PBMCs. The CDR3 here is CASRPVARNNQPQHF. CDR3 DNA: TGTGCCAGTCGCCCCGTGGCCAGGAACAATCAGCCCCAGCATTTT.